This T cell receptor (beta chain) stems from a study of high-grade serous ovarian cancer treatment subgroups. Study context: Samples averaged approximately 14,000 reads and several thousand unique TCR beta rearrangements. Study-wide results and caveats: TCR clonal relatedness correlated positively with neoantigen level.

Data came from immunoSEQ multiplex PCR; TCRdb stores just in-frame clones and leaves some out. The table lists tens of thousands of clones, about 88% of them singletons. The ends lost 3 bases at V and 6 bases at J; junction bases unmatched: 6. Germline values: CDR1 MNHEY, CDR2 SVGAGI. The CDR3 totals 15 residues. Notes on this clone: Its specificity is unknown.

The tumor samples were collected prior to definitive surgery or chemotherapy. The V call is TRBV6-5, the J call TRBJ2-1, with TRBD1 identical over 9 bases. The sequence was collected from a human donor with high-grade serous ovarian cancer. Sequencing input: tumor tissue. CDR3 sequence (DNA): TGTGCCAGCAGTTATCCCGGGACAGGGTCCAATGAGCAGTTCTTC. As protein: CASSYPGTGSNEQFF.